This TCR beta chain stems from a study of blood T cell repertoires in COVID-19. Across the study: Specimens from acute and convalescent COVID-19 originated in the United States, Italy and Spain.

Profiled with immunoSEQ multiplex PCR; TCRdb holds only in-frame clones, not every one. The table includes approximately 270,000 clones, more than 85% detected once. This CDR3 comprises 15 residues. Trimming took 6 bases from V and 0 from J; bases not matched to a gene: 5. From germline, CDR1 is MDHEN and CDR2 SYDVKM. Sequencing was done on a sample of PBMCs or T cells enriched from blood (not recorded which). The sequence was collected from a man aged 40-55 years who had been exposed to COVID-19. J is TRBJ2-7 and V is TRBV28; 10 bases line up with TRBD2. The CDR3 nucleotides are TGTGCCAGCAGGTACGGACTAGCGGACTCCTACGAGCAGTACTTC. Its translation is CASRYGLADSYEQYF.